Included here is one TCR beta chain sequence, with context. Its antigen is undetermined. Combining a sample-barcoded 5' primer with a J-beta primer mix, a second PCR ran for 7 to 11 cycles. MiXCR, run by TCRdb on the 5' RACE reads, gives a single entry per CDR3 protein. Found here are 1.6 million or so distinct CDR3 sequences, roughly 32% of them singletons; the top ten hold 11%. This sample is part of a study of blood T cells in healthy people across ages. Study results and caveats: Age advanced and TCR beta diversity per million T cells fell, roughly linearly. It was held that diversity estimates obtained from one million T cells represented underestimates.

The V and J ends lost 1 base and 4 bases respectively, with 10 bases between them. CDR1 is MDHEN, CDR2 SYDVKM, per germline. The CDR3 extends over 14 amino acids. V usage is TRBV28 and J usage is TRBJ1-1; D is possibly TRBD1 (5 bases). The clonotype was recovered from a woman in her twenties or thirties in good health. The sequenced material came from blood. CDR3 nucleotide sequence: TGTGCCAGCAGTTTATTGCCCGGGGGCACTGAAGCTTTCTTT. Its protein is CASSLLPGGTEAFF.